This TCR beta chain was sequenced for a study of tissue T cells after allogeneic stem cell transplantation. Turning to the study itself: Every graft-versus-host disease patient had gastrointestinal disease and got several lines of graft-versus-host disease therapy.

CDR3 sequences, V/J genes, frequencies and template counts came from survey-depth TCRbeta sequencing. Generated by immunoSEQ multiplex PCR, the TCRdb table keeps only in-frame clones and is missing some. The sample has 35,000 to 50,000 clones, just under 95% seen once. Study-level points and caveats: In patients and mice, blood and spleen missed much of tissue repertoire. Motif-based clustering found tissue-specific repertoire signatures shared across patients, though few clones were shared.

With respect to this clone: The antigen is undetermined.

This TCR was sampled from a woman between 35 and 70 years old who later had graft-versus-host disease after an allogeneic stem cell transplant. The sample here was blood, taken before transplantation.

In DNA form, the CDR3 reads TGCGCCAGCAGCCCGGGGACGGGACTAGCGGTGAATGAGCAGTTCTTC. Translated: CASSPGTGLAVNEQFF. This rearrangement joins TRBV5-1 to TRBJ2-1, with 11 bases lining up with TRBD2. The length of the CDR3 is 16 residues. The V gene's germline CDR1 is SGHRS and CDR2 YFSETQ. The V segment lost 4 bases and the J segment 7 bases; nucleotides outside the gene matches: 10.